This TCR beta chain stems from a study of T cell responses to AZD1222 COVID-19 vaccine. Study-wide findings and caveats: In a largely white British group with more females than males, clonal diversity was possibly underestimated. Spike-specific TCR breadth and depth went up after people got two AZD1222 doses.

The V gene's germline CDR1 is SGHRS and CDR2 YFSETQ. The CDR3 is 13 amino acids. V was pared by 7 bases and J by 9 bases, with 17 bases between. Measured with immunoSEQ multiplex PCR; TCRdb has only the in-frame clones, and not every one. This sample has under 150,000 clones, with approximately 92% found just once. A note on this clone: Its antigen is not identified.

This material consisted of peripheral blood, taken on day 0 of AZD1222 vaccination. The sequence came from an adult in good health. J is TRBJ1-5 and V is TRBV5-1; no definite D call. This chain's CDR3 is CASSLRGNGPQHF. Written as DNA, the CDR3 is TGCGCCAGCTCCCTTCGGGGTAACGGGCCCCAGCATTTT. Full variable domain (missing parts from reference TRBV5-1 and TRBJ1-5): KAGVTQTPRYLIKTRGQQVTLSCSPISGHRSVSWYQQTPGQGLQFLFEYFSETQRNKGNFPGRFSGRQFSNSRSEMNVSTLELGDSALYLCASSLRGNGPQHFGDGTRLSIL.